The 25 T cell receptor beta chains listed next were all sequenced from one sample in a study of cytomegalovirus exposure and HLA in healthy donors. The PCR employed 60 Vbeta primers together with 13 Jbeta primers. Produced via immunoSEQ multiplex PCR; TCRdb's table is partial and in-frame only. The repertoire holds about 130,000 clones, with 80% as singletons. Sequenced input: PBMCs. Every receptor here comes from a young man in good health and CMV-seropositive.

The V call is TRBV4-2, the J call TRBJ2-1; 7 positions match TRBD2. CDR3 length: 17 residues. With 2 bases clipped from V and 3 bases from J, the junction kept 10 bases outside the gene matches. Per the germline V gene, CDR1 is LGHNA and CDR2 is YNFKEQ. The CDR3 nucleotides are TGTGCCAGCAGCCAACTCGTTTGGGGGGGGGACTACAATGAGCAGTTCTTC. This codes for CASSQLVWGGDYNEQFF.

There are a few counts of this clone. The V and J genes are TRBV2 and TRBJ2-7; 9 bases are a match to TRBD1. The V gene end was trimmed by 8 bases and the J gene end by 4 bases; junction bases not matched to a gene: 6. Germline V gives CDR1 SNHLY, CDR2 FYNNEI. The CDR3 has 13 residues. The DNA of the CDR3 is TGTGCCAGCTCTCTGACAGGGGGTTACGAGCAGTACTTC. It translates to CASSLTGGYEQYF.

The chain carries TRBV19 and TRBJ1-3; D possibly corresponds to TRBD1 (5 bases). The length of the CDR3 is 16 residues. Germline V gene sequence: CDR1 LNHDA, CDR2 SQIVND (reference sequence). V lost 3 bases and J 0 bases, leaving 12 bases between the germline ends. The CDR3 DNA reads TGTGCCAGTAGTATCCACCGGGGGGACTCTGGAAACACCATATATTTT. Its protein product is CASSIHRGDSGNTIYF. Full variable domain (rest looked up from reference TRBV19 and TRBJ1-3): DGGITQSPKYLFRKEGQNVTLSCEQNLNHDAMYWYRQDPGQGLRLIYYSQIVNDFQKGDIAEGYSVSREKKESFPLTVTSAQKNPTAFYLCASSIHRGDSGNTIYFGEGSWLTVV.

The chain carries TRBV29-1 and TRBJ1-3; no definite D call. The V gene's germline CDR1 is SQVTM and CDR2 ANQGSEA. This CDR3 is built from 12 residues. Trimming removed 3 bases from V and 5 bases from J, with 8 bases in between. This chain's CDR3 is CSVEEPRNTIYF. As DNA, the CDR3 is TGCAGCGTTGAGGAGCCGCGAAACACCATATATTTT.

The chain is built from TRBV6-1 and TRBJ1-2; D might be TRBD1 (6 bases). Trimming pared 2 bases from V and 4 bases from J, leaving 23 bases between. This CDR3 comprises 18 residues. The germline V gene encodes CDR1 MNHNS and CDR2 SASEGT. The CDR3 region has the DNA TGTGCCAGCAGTGAATTTTGGAGGGGGGGGGATAGGGGCTATGGCTACACCTTC. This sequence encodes CASSEFWRGGDRGYGYTF.

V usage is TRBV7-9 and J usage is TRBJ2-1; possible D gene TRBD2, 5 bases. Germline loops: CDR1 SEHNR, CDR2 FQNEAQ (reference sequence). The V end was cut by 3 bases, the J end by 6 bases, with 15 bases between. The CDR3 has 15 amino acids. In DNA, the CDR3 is TGTGCCAGCAGCTTGGGCTTTGTCGAGGGCAATGAGCAGTTCTTC. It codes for CASSLGFVEGNEQFF.

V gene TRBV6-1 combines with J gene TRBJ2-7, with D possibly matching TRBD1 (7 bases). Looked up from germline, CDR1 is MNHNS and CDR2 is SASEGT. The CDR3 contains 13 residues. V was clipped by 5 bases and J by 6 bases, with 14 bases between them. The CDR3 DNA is TGTGCCAGCAGTACGTACCAGGGGGGCGAGCAGTACTTC. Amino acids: CASSTYQGGEQYF.

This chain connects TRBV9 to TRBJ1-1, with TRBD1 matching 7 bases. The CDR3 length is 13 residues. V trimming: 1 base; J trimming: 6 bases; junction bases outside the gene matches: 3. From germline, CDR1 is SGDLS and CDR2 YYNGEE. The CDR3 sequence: CASSVLRGPEAFF. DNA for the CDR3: TGTGCCAGCAGCGTATTGAGGGGGCCTGAAGCTTTCTTT.

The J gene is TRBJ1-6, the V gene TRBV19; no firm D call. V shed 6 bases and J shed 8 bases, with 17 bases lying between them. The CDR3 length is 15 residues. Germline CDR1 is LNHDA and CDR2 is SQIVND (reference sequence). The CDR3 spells CASSPLPMSDSPLHF. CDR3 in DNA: TGTGCCAGTAGCCCCTTACCAATGTCGGATTCACCCCTCCACTTT.

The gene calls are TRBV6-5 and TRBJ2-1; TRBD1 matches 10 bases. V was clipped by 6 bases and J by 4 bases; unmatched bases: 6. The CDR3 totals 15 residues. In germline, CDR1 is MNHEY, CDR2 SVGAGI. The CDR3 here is CASRTGTGVYNEQFF. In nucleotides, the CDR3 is TGTGCCAGCAGGACCGGGACAGGGGTTTACAATGAGCAGTTCTTC.

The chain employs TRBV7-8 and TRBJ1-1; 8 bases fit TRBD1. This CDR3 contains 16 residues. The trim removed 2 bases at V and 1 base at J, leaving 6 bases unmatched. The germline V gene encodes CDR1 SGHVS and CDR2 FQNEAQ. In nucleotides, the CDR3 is TGTGCCAGCAGCTTATTCAGGGGGCCCCCGAACACTGAAGCTTTCTTT. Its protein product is CASSLFRGPPNTEAFF.

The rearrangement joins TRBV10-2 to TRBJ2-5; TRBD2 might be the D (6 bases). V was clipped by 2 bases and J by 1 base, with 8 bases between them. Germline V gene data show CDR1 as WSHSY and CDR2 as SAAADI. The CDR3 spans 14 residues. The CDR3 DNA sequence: TGCGCCAGCAGTGAGGAGACTAGCCAAGAGACCCAGTACTTC. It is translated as CASSEETSQETQYF.

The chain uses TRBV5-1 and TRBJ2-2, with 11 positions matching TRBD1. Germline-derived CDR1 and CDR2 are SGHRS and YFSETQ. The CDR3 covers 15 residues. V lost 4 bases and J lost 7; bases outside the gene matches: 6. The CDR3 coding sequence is TGCGCCAGCAGCCAGGACAGGGGGCACGGCGGGGAGCTGTTTTTT. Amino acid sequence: CASSQDRGHGGELFF.

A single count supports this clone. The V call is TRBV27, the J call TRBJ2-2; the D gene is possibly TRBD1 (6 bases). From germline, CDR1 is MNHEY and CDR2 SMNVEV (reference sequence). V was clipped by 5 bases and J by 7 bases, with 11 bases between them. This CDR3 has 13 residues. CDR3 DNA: TGTGCCAGCAGTACCAGGGACAACGGGGAGCTGTTTTTT. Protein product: CASSTRDNGELFF.

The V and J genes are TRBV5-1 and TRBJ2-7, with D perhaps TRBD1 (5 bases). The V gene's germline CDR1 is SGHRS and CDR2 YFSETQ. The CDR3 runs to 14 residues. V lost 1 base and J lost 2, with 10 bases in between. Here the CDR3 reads CASSLTDTTYEQYF. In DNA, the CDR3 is TGCGCCAGCAGCTTGACGGACACCACCTACGAGCAGTACTTC.

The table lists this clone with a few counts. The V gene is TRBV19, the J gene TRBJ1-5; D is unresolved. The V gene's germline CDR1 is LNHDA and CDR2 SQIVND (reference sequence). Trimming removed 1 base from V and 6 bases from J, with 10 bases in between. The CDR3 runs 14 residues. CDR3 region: CASSIAGSPQPQHF. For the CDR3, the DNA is TGTGCCAGTAGTATAGCTGGGAGCCCTCAGCCCCAGCATTTT.

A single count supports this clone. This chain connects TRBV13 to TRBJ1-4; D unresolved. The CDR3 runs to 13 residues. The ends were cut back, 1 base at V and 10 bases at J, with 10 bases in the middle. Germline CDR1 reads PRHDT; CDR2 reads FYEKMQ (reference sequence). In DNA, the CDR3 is TGTGCCAGCAGCTTAGATGCTCGGGGAAAACTGTTTTTT. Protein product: CASSLDARGKLFF.

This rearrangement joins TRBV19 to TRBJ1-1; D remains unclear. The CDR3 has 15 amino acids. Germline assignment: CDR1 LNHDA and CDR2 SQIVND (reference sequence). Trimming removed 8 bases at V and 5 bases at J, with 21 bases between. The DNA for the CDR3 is TGTGCCAGTTCTCCTGAGTTCGGTCGGGGAACTGAAGCTTTCTTT. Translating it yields CASSPEFGRGTEAFF.

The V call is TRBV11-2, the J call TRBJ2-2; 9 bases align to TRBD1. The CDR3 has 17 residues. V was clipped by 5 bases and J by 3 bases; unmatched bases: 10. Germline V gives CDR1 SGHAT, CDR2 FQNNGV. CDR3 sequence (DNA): TGTGCCAGCAGCAAACCAACAGGGGGCCCGGACACCGGGGAGCTGTTTTTT. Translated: CASSKPTGGPDTGELFF. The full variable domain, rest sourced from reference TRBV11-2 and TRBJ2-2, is EAGVAQSPRYKIIEKRQSVAFWCNPISGHATLYWYQQILGQGPKLLIQFQNNGVVDDSQLPKDRFSAERLKGVDSTLKIQPAKLEDSAVYLCASSKPTGGPDTGELFFGEGSRLTVL.

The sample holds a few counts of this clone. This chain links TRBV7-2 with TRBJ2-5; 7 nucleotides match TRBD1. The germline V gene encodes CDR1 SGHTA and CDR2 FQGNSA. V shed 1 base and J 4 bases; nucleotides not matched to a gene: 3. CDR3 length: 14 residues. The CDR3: CASSLEYRGETQYF. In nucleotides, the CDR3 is TGTGCCAGCAGCTTAGAGTACAGGGGAGAGACCCAGTACTTC.

CDR3 bases: TGTGCCAGTAGCGACAGGGGGCATACTGGGGCCAACGTCCTGACTTTC. Its protein is CASSDRGHTGANVLTF. The chain links TRBV19 to TRBJ2-6, with TRBD1 matching over 10 bases. CDR3 length: 16 amino acids. Germline CDR1 is LNHDA and CDR2 is SQIVND (reference sequence). V trimming: 6 bases; J trimming: 2 bases; junction bases outside the gene matches: 4.

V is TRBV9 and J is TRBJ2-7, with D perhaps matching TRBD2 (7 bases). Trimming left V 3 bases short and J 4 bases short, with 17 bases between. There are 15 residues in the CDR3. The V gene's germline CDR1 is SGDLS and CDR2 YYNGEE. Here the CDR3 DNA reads TGTGCCAGCAGCGGGGGGGGCAGGGGAGAATACGAGCAGTACTTC. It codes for CASSGGGRGEYEQYF.

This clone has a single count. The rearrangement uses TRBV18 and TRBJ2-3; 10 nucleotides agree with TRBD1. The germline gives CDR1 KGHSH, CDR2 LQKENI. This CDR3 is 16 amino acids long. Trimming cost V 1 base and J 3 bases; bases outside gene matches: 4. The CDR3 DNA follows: TGTGCCAGCTCACCACGTGGGGACAGGGGAACAGATACGCAGTATTTT. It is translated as CASSPRGDRGTDTQYF. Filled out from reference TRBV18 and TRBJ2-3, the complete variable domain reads NAGVMQNPRHLVRRRGQEARLRCSPMKGHSHVYWYRQLPEEGLKFMVYLQKENIIDESGMPKERFSAEFPKEGPSILRIQQVVRGDSAAYFCASSPRGDRGTDTQYFGPGTRLTVL.

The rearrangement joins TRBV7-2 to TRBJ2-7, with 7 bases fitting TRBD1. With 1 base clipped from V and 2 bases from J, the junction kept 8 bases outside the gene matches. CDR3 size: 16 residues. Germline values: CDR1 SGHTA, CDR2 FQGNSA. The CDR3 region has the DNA TGTGCCAGCAGCTTAGGCCCAGGACAGGCCACCTACGAGCAGTACTTC. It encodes CASSLGPGQATYEQYF.

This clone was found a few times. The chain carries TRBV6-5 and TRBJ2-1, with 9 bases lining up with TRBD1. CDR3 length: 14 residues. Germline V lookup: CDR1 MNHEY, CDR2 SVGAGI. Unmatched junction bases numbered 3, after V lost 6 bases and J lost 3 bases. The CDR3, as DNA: TGTGCCAGCAGCACAGGGGGCAACTACAATGAGCAGTTCTTC. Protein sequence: CASSTGGNYNEQFF.